The present entry profiles one TCR beta chain with its context. The data were produced by immunoSEQ multiplex PCR, yet TCRdb's version contains in-frame clones alone and is incomplete. The sample lists roughly 250,000 clones; 70% were seen once. These data are taken from a study of cytotoxic CD8 clonotypes in ibrutinib-treated CLL. The clonotype comes from a human donor with chronic lymphocytic leukemia. The sequencing here drew on PBMCs, taken after 24 months of ibrutinib treatment.

The CDR3 DNA is TGTGCCAGCAGTGAGACAGGCCCCAATCAGCCCCAGCATTTT. Its translation: CASSETGPNQPQHF. The chain recombines TRBV2 with TRBJ1-5; tentatively, D is TRBD1 (6 bases). This CDR3 region has 14 residues. V dropped 3 bases and J dropped 3 bases, with 9 bases sitting between them. Germline loops: CDR1 SNHLY, CDR2 FYNNEI.